This T cell receptor (beta chain) was captured by sequencing in a study of blood T cell repertoires in COVID-19. About the research overall: Acute-phase and convalescent COVID-19 samples originated in the United States, Italy and Spain. In each case, the material was cDNA or gDNA derived from T cells, B-cell-depleted T cells, or PBMCs.

Original analysis: From reference gene primer amplification, estimates of nucleated cell counts were derived. Libraries were prepared by immunoSEQ multiplex PCR; TCRdb keeps only in-frame clonotypes and omits some of them. Clonal size and the V and J genes are those of that table, whereas D and trimming came from the DNA. The data show 70,000 to 95,000 clones, roughly four fifths seen once. Germline V lookup: CDR1 ENHRY, CDR2 SYGVKD. Trimming cost V 11 bases and J 2 bases, with 10 bases left between them. The CDR3 is 13 amino acids. The sample taken for sequencing was peripheral blood. This rearrangement joins TRBV10-3 to TRBJ1-6, with D tentatively TRBD1 (5 bases). This clonotype was sampled from a human donor in a cohort sampled during active COVID-19. CDR3: CALSTAYNSPLHF. The CDR3 DNA is TGTGCCCTATCGACAGCCTATAATTCACCCCTCCACTTT.